This TCR beta chain comes out of a study of technical replicates of blood from a handful of donors. Assay used: immunoSEQ multiplex PCR; TCRdb lists only in-frame clones, some missing. The table shows tens of thousands of clones, with 90% to 95% occurring only once. Germline V gene sequence: CDR1 MGHRA, CDR2 YSYEKL. V gave up 4 bases and J gave up 2 bases; unmatched junction bases: 6. CDR3 length equals 15 residues. This receptor was obtained from a human donor in good health. The chain joins TRBV4-1 to TRBJ2-3; 7 nucleotides line up with TRBD2. Sequenced: T cells isolated from PBMCs. The CDR3 reads CASSLGLVDTDTQYF. CDR3 coding DNA: TGCGCCAGCAGCCTTGGACTAGTCGACACAGATACGCAGTATTTT.